The T cell receptor beta chain under discussion was sequenced for a study of blood T cell repertoires in COVID-19. On the study more broadly: Material from acute and convalescent COVID-19 was sourced from the United States, Italy and Spain. T cells, B-cell-depleted T cells, or PBMCs provided the cDNA or gDNA that served as material.

The authors' processing: Amplifying reference gene primers gave estimates of nucleated cell counts. Profiling relied on immunoSEQ multiplex PCR, and the TCRdb table lists in-frame clones only, not all of them. The DNA was the basis for D and trimming; V, J and clone size are from that table. The data show approximately 90,000 clones, 78% seen once. Seattle cases were enrolled at active infection and followed longitudinally. Deletions cut 1 base from V and 4 bases from J, with 8 bases between. CDR3 length equals 14 residues. Germline values: CDR1 SGHTA, CDR2 FQGNSA. The source material was peripheral blood. The V gene is TRBV7-2, the J gene TRBJ1-5; D is unclear. This sequence originates from a man in his 70s with COVID-19, enrolled during active disease. CDR3 residues: CASSLGVTNQPQHF. CDR3 DNA: TGTGCCAGCAGCTTAGGAGTGACAAATCAGCCCCAGCATTTT.